The 21 T cell receptor delta chains reported below all come from one sample, sequenced in a study of γδ T cells in repeated Plasmodium falciparum infection (dated by TCRdb to the early 2020s). For bulk TCR repertoire analysis, Vgamma9/Vdelta2+ and Vdelta2-negative gammadelta T cell populations were isolated by flow sorting from peripheral blood mononuclear cells. The method was multiplex PCR. TCRdb names Illumina MiSeq as the instrument used. Public reads were reanalyzed in TCRdb with CATT, and rows carrying the same DNA were merged afterwards. The sample table contains roughly 86,000 delta-chain clones; only one count was recorded for about 1.5% of them. More than 7% of the sample goes to the ten largest clones. Sequencing input: gamma-delta T cells from blood. All receptors derive from a pool of human donors (malaria-infected and uninfected, not separated).

This clone was detected only a few times. The amino acid sequence in TCRdb belongs to a much larger clone and departs from this DNA's translation at residue 10, likely a sequencing read error; the sequence shown is translated from the DNA. This rearrangement joins TRDV1 to TRDJ1; unclear D gene. The J gene was missing in TCRdb and was found by matching the end of the DNA to germline. The V gene's germline CDR1 is TSWWSYY and CDR2 QGS. V was cut by 3 bases and J by 1 base, with 15 bases left in between. This CDR3 spans 16 amino acids. CDR3 in amino acids: CALGDYLASRTDKLIF. Written as DNA, the CDR3 is TGTGCTCTTGGGGACTATCTTGCCTCTCGCACCGATAAACTCATCTTT.

Regarding this clone: A read error likely explains why the TCRdb protein, taken from a much larger clone, differs from this DNA's translation at residue 12; the protein shown is translated from the DNA. V and J are TRDV2 and TRDJ1, with D possibly matching TRDD3 (5 bases). The J gene was missing in TCRdb and was found by matching the end of the DNA to germline. The CDR3 spans 21 residues. Germline values: CDR1 GEAIGNYY, CDR2 EKD. Trimming pared 3 bases from V and 8 bases from J, leaving 39 bases between. For the CDR3, the DNA is TGTGCCTGTGACGCAGTCCTCGACGTACTGGATCCGTCAAAGCAGGGGACCAAACTCATCTTT. This translates into CACDAVLDVLDPSKQGTKLIF.

With regard to this clone: TCRdb assigns this DNA the protein of a much larger clone, which departs from its translation at residue 15; this likely reflects a read error, and the protein shown comes from translating the DNA. This rearrangement joins TRDV1 to TRDJ2, with 9 nucleotides matching TRDD3. TCRdb does not report a J gene; here it was assigned by matching the DNA to germline references. After removal of 4 bases from V and 0 bases from J, the junction contained 21 bases not matched to a gene. Germline-derived CDR1 and CDR2 are TSWWSYY and QGS. The CDR3 is 22 amino acids. This CDR3 is CALGVPSLTVLGDLALTAQLFF. CDR3 nucleotides: TGTGCTCTTGGGGTACCTTCCTTGACAGTACTGGGGGACCTCGCTTTGACAGCACAACTCTTCTTT.

Concerning this clone itself: This likely stems from a read error, as it lies one base from a far larger clone. The same CDR3 is also encoded by other DNA sequences in this sample. The rearrangement uses TRDV1 and TRDJ3; D may be TRDD3 (6 bases). The J gene was not available in TCRdb and was assigned here by matching the DNA to germline segments. The V gene lost 0 bases and the J gene lost 2 bases, with 41 bases spanning the gap. CDR3 length: 28 residues. Germline CDR1 and CDR2: TSWWSYY and QGS. The CDR3 nucleotides are TGTGCTCTTGGGGAACTAGTGGGACCTCTACAATCGTACTGGGATAGGCCAAAGAGCCCCTGGGACACCCGACAGATGTTTTTC. This sequence encodes CALGELVGPLQSYWDRPKSPWDTRQMFF.

A remark on this clone: The amino acid sequence in TCRdb belongs to a much larger clone and departs from this DNA's translation at residue 9, likely a sequencing read error; the sequence shown is translated from the DNA. The chain recombines TRDV3 with TRDJ1, with TRDD3 matching over 11 bases. The CDR3 totals 24 residues. Germline CDR1 TVYSNPD, CDR2 GDNSRS (reference sequence). V shed 1 base and J 0 bases; nucleotides not matched to a gene: 31. The CDR3 loop reads CAFTPLRRCSIWGILLEYTDKLIF. The CDR3 nucleotides read TGTGCCTTTACCCCCCTACGCCGTTGCTCAATCTGGGGGATACTTCTTGAGTACACCGATAAACTCATCTTT. The full variable domain, in which reference TRDV3 and TRDJ1 provide the parts outside the CDR3, is CDKVTQSSPDQTVASGSEVVLLCTYDTVYSNPDLFWYRIRPDYSFQFVFYGDNSRSEGADFTQGRFSVKHILTQKAFHLVISPVRTEDSATYYCAFTPLRRCSIWGILLEYTDKLIFGKGTRVTVEP.

This clone occurred a few times. TCRdb's listed protein matches a much larger clone and diverges from this DNA's translation at residue 12, likely through a read error; the protein shown comes from the DNA. CDR3 DNA sequence: TGTGCCTGTGACACCGCCGGATACGGGACGTACGCCGATAAACTCATCTTT. Translation: CACDTAGYGTYADKLIF. This chain connects TRDV2 to TRDJ1; TRDD3 agrees at 7 bases. TCRdb carries no J gene annotation; the J gene was assigned here by matching the DNA with germline. Per the germline V gene, CDR1 is GEAIGNYY and CDR2 is EKD. The CDR3 contains 17 residues. The V gene end was trimmed by 0 bases and the J gene end by 3 bases; junction bases not matched to a gene: 12.

There are a few counts of this clone. The protein held in TCRdb is that of a much larger clone and does not match this DNA's translation at residue 14, likely because of a read error; the protein shown is translated from the DNA. The rearrangement joins TRDV2 to TRDJ3, with 11 positions matching TRDD3. Because TCRdb records no J gene, it was assigned here through a match of the DNA to germline. The germline V gene has CDR1 GEAIGNYY and CDR2 EKD. This CDR3 is built from 17 residues. In DNA form, the CDR3 reads TGTGCCTGTGACATACTGGGGGATATTTGGGACACCCGACGGATGTTTTTC. The encoded protein is CACDILGDIWDTRRMFF.

This clone was picked up many times. A read error is the likely source, as a far larger clone sits one nucleotide away. This sample includes further DNA sequences coding for the same CDR3. Called V gene: TRDV1; the J gene was not called; TRDD3 is taken as the D call from the table, unchecked against the DNA. The CDR3 is made up of 19 amino acids. The germline V gene encodes CDR1 TSWWSYY and CDR2 QGS. This chain's CDR3 is CALGELAPNWGTYTDKLIF. The DNA of the CDR3 is TGTGCTCTTGGGGAACTAGCTCCTAACTGGGGGACGTACACCGATAAACTCATCTTC.

To note about this clone: The protein that TCRdb holds for this DNA derives from a much larger clone and differs from the translated DNA at residue 6, which likely indicates a read error; the protein shown here is translated from the DNA. V and J are TRDV2 and TRDJ1; 10 bases match TRDD3. TCRdb offers no J gene call, so here the DNA was matched to germline to obtain one. This CDR3 spans 23 amino acids. From germline, CDR1 is GEAIGNYY and CDR2 EKD. Germline trimming cut 1 base from V and 0 bases from J; bases unmatched to any gene: 25. In DNA form, the CDR3 reads TGTGCCTGTGACACGAGCGCCAAGTCCTCCGCCGTACTGGGGGATTTCCACACCGATAAACTCATCTTT. As protein: CACDTSAKSSAVLGDFHTDKLIF.

Concerning this clone: The protein TCRdb lists belongs to a much larger clone and differs from this DNA's translation at residue 6, which points to a read error; the protein shown is made from the DNA. The J gene is TRDJ1, the V gene TRDV1; TRDD3 agrees at 12 bases. TCRdb records no J gene; here it was assigned by comparing the DNA to germline. This CDR3 contains 21 residues. V dropped 2 bases and J dropped 0; count of bases not matched to a gene: 16. Germline CDR1 and CDR2: TSWWSYY and QGS. The CDR3 sequence is CALGEGVTYWGIPVYTDKLIF. The CDR3 coding sequence is TGTGCTCTTGGGGAAGGGGTTACGTACTGGGGGATACCGGTGTACACCGATAAACTCATCTTT.

This clone came up a few times. Translating this DNA gives a protein that differs at residue 4 from the TCRdb one, which belongs to a much larger clone; a read error is likely, and the protein shown is this translation. The chain links TRDV1 to TRDJ1, with D possibly called TRDD2 or TRDD3 (9 bases each). The J gene is not listed in TCRdb, so it was assigned here from a DNA match to germline. The CDR3 extends over 21 amino acids. Deletions cut 9 bases from V and 2 bases from J, with 37 bases between. The germline CDR1 and CDR2 sequences are TSWWSYY and QGS. The CDR3 region has the DNA TGTGCTCTGCTCCTTCCTACTTTAACCTGGGGGATGGCTTTAAGTACCGATAAACTCATCTTT. Translating it yields CALLLPTLTWGMALSTDKLIF.

This clone occurred a few times. A far more abundant clone sits one base away, making this likely a read error. This sequence joins TRDV1 and TRDJ2; 9 bases line up with TRDD3. TCRdb does not report a J gene; here it was assigned by matching the DNA to germline references. J gave up 4 bases and V 3 bases, and 27 bases lay outside the gene matches. CDR1 TSWWSYY and CDR2 QGS come from the germline V gene. CDR3 length equals 23 residues. Here the CDR3 DNA reads TGTGCTCTTGGGGAGCCCTCGGGGGTTGGGTACTTGTACTGGGGATACGGGACAGCACAACTCTTCTTT. Its translation: CALGEPSGVGYLYWGYGTAQLFF.

This clone was counted between two and nine times. A far larger clone is only one base removed, so a read error is likely. Within the sample, other DNA sequences also encode this same CDR3. V is TRDV1 and J is TRDJ1, with D tentatively TRDD2 or TRDD3 (6 bases each). TCRdb lists no J gene, so it was determined here by aligning the DNA to germline. The germline gives CDR1 TSWWSYY, CDR2 QGS. Trimming took 1 base from V and 0 from J, leaving 30 bases between them. The CDR3 length is 22 residues. CDR3 sequence: CALGEPMGHPTGGRLYTDKLIF. The CDR3 region has the DNA TGTGCTCTTGGGGAACCTATGGGCCATCCTACAGGGGGACGTCTGTACACCGATAAACTCATCTTT.

This clone was seen only a few times. A far larger clone is just one base off, so this is likely a read error. The sample has other DNA sequences that encode this CDR3 too. This chain joins TRDV1 and TRDJ2; 8 bases map to TRDD3. Because TCRdb records no J gene, it was assigned here through a match of the DNA to germline. CDR3 length: 18 residues. CDR1 TSWWSYY and CDR2 QGS come from the germline V gene. The CDR3 spells CALGEVVRGIALTAQLFF. The CDR3 nucleotides read TGTGCCCTTGGGGAAGTAGTTAGGGGGATAGCTTTGACAGCACAACTCTTCTTT.

With regard to this clone: TCRdb pairs this DNA with a much larger clone's protein that differs at residue 14, likely a read error; the protein shown was translated from the DNA. The chain combines TRDV1 with TRDJ1; D perhaps matches TRDD3 (10 bases). Per germline, CDR1 TSWWSYY and CDR2 QGS. Trimming left V 9 bases short and J 5 bases short, with 40 bases between. CDR3 length: 21 amino acids. CDR3 residues: CALRVLPTIVTGGCATDKLIF. The CDR3 DNA reads TGTGCTCTGCGGGTCCTTCCTACGATAGTAACTGGGGGATGCGCAACTGATAAACTCATCTTT.

The table lists this clone with a few counts. Since a far larger clone is one base different, this is likely a read error. Additional DNA sequences in this sample encode the identical CDR3. The chain combines TRDV1 with TRDJ1; 9 bases match TRDD3. TCRdb gives no J gene; it was assigned here by matching the DNA to germline. V was pared by 7 bases and J by 0 bases, with 27 bases of the junction left unmatched. The CDR3 spans 22 residues. The germline CDR1 and CDR2 sequences are TSWWSYY and QGS. The CDR3 protein is CALVGLLGDWIPYPSYTDKLIF. CDR3 DNA: TGTGCTCTTGTCGGCTTACTGGGGGACTGGATACCATACCCATCATACACCGATAAACTCATCTTT.

Only a few counts were recorded for this clone. TCRdb's listed protein matches a much larger clone and diverges from this DNA's translation at residue 14, likely through a read error; the protein shown comes from the DNA. The chain couples TRDV2 to TRDJ1; 8 bases line up with TRDD3. TCRdb records no J gene; here it was assigned by comparing the DNA to germline. The CDR3 is 21 amino acids. Germline V gene data show CDR1 as GEAIGNYY and CDR2 as EKD. Trimming took 2 bases from V and 0 from J; bases not matched to a gene: 22. The CDR3 coding sequence is TGTGCCTGTGACAAGGTTGGGGGTGCTACTGGGGGTCTAGGGTACACCGATAAACTCATCTTT. Its translation is CACDKVGGATGGLGYTDKLIF.

This clone was recorded a few times. A far larger clone is just one base off, so this is likely a read error. Other DNA variants within this sample encode the same CDR3. No J gene was named, though the V gene is TRDV2; TRDD3, as called in the table, went unchecked against the DNA. CDR3 length equals 17 residues. Germline V gene data show CDR1 as GEAIGNYY and CDR2 as EKD. Written as DNA, the CDR3 is TGTGCCTGTGACACTTTAGGGGGGGATAAGTACACCGATAAACTCATCTTC. Translation gives CACDTLGGDKYTDKLIF.

This clone occurred many times. This likely came from a read error, as a far larger clone is one base away. Other DNA variants within this sample encode the same CDR3. The chain is built from TRDV1 and TRDJ1; D may correspond to TRDD2 or TRDD3 (6 bases each). TCRdb records no J gene; here it was assigned by comparing the DNA to germline. V lost 4 bases and J 0 bases, leaving 30 bases between the germline ends. Germline lookup yields CDR1 TSWWSYY and CDR2 QGS. The CDR3 contains 21 residues. The CDR3 loop is CALGGHRGPTPWGEYTDKLIF. In DNA form, the CDR3 reads TGTGCTCTTGGGGGGCACAGAGGTCCTACGCCCTGGGGAGAATACACCGATAAACTCATCTTT.

A word on this clone: The protein held in TCRdb is that of a much larger clone and does not match this DNA's translation at residue 12, likely because of a read error; the protein shown is translated from the DNA. This chain links TRDV1 with TRDJ1, with TRDD3 matching 8 bases. Because TCRdb records no J gene, it was assigned here through a match of the DNA to germline. This CDR3 has 22 amino acids. The V and J ends lost 0 bases and 4 bases, in that order; junction bases with no gene match: 25. CDR1 is TSWWSYY, CDR2 QGS, per germline. The CDR3 coding sequence is TGTGCTCTTGGGGAACTAGTTGACGGATTTTACTGTGGGATACGCATGTGCGATAAACTCATCTTT. Encoded protein: CALGELVDGFYCGIRMCDKLIF.

Details on this clone: This DNA's translation differs at residue 14 from TCRdb's protein, which comes from a much larger clone; a read error is likely, and the protein shown is translated from the DNA. The chain carries TRDV1 and TRDJ1; 11 bases align to TRDD3. The J gene, not given by TCRdb, was assigned here from a germline match of the nucleotide sequence. This CDR3 has 22 residues. Germline lookup yields CDR1 TSWWSYY and CDR2 QGS. Losses at the gene ends were 3 bases for V and 0 bases for J; bases not matched to a gene: 21. The CDR3 loop is CALGEPEASYWGIEGYTDKLIF. The CDR3 DNA reads TGTGCTCTTGGGGAGCCCGAAGCCTCGTACTGGGGGATAGAAGGGTACACCGATAAACTCATCTTT.